The clone carrying this T cell receptor beta chain was found a few times. Its antigen is unidentified. This sample was included in a study of T cell repertoires in cytomegalovirus infection. Study-wide results and caveats: The cumulative frequency of public TCR beta families identified carriers of CMV plus the relevant HLA.

MiXCR, run by TCRdb on the reads, gives a single entry per CDR3 protein. The repertoire holds hundreds of thousands of distinct CDR3 sequences, with roughly a tenth as singletons. The ends lost 11 bases at V and 0 bases at J; junction bases unmatched: 15. The CDR3 is made up of 16 amino acids. Per germline, CDR1 MNHEY and CDR2 SMNVEV (reference sequence). The rearrangement links TRBV27 to TRBJ1-2; 7 nucleotides align to TRBD1. The material sequenced was PBMCs. This clonotype was sampled from a human donor in good health (CMV status not recorded). Some clones in this sample may be carry-over from other donors' samples. In DNA form, the CDR3 reads TGTGCCTTCCGGGAAGGGGGCAGAGGGTCTAACTATGGCTACACCTTC. Translated: CAFREGGRGSNYGYTF.